Here is one T cell receptor (beta chain) with its context. Its cognate antigen is unknown. With 60 Vbeta and 13 Jbeta primers, the PCR was carried out. Clones were sequenced by immunoSEQ multiplex PCR, and TCRdb holds only the in-frame ones, with some missing. The sample comprises more than 85,000 clones, over 75% of which are singletons, and approximately 8.6% rests with the top ten. The data were obtained in a study of cytomegalovirus exposure and HLA in healthy donors. Overall study context: Unique TCRs numbering roughly 85 million, obtained from HLA-typed donors, made up an early data release.

V lost 7 bases and J lost 0; bases outside the gene matches: 2. The CDR3 runs 14 residues. Per germline, CDR1 SQVTM and CDR2 ANQGSEA. The study's findings and limits: The analysis excluded some indistinguishable V segments, including TRBV6-2 and TRBV6-3.

This sequence joins TRBV29-1 and TRBJ2-3, with 12 bases aligning to TRBD2. This TCR came from a woman aged 40 to 49 in good health and CMV-seropositive. The sequenced sample consisted of PBMCs. The CDR3 spells CSAGTSGSTDTQYF. The CDR3, as DNA: TGCAGCGCCGGGACTAGCGGGAGCACAGATACGCAGTATTTT.